This entry lists 25 T cell receptor beta chains sequenced from one sample in a study of CD8+CD57+ T cells in acquired aplastic anemia. Template material for TCR beta VDJ and CDR3 profiling consisted of genomic DNA. In TCRdb, the reads were re-called with MiXCR into one record per CDR3 protein. The sample lists 350,000 to 450,000 distinct CDR3 sequences, 55% to 70% occurring once. The sequenced sample consisted of sorted CD4+, CD8+, or CD8+CD57+ T cells (not recorded which) from PBMCs. Receptors originate from a human donor in good health, serving as a control.

The chain links TRBV20-1 to TRBJ1-5; TRBD1 agrees at 7 bases. Germline V gene data show CDR1 as DFQATT and CDR2 as SNEGSKA (reference sequence). This CDR3 spans 12 amino acids. V gave up 5 bases and J gave up 4 bases; unmatched junction bases: 2. The CDR3 sequence: CSAQQGNQPQHF. The CDR3, as DNA: TGCAGTGCTCAACAGGGGAATCAGCCCCAGCATTTT.

In this sample, this clonotype turned up a few times. The rearrangement links TRBV2 to TRBJ2-3; D is unclear. The V gene's germline CDR1 is SNHLY and CDR2 FYNNEI. Trimming left V 4 bases short and J 2 bases short, with 7 bases between. The CDR3 spans 13 residues. For the CDR3, the DNA is TGTGCCAGCAGTGCCGCTAACACAGATACGCAGTATTTT. Protein product: CASSAANTDTQYF.

The table lists this clonotype with many counts. The chain is built from TRBV7-2 and TRBJ1-6; TRBD1 matches at 7 bases. Germline V gives CDR1 SGHTA, CDR2 FQGNSA. The trim removed 5 bases at V and 8 bases at J, leaving 3 bases unmatched. The CDR3 spans 13 residues. The CDR3 nucleotides read TGTGCCAGCAGCGCCCAGGGGGATTCACCCCTCCACTTT. It yields the protein CASSAQGDSPLHF.

Regarding this clonotype: Since no conserved phenylalanine or tryptophan closes the CDR3, a read error is the likely cause. The DNA is left out, because the CDR3 cannot be placed on it with certainty; the CDR3 is given as TCRdb lists it. The V and J genes are TRBV7-2 and TRBJ2-7; the DNA was not compared with TRBD1, the D call given in the table. The CDR3 contains 11 residues when both ends are counted. Germline lookup yields CDR1 SGHTA and CDR2 FQGNSA. CDR3 protein: CASRAGQFPAE.

The chain links TRBV20-1 to TRBJ1-2, with D possibly matching TRBD1 (5 bases). Trimming removed 1 base at V and 4 bases at J, with 16 bases between. The CDR3 spans 15 residues. CDR1 and CDR2 (germline): DFQATT, SNEGSKA (reference sequence). The CDR3 nucleotides are TGCAGTGCTAGAGTGCCAGCGGGGGACGTCTATGGCTACACCTTC. Encoded protein: CSARVPAGDVYGYTF.

J is TRBJ1-1 and V is TRBV7-2; a weak D match, TRBD1 (6 bases). V was cut by 2 bases and J by 10 bases, with 26 bases left in between. The CDR3 covers 17 residues. Germline lookup yields CDR1 SGHTA and CDR2 FQGNSA. CDR3 loop: CASSLSGQSYGYTLAFF. In DNA form, the CDR3 reads TGTGCCAGCAGCTTAAGCGGACAGTCCTATGGCTACACCTTAGCTTTCTTT.

As regards this clonotype: Relative to the germline gene, one junction end is altered; a read error may explain this. The chain's CDR3 is CASSSRASDSTDTQYF. CDR3 coding DNA: TGTGCCAGCAGCTCAAGGGCTAGCGACAGCACAGATACGCAGTATTTT. This chain uses TRBV5-1 with TRBJ2-3; D may be TRBD2 (6 bases). The CDR3 has 16 amino acids. The germline gives CDR1 SGHRS, CDR2 YFSETQ. Full variable domain (remainder filled in from reference TRBV5-1 and TRBJ2-3): KAGVTQTPRYLIKTRGQQVTLSCSPISGHRSVSWYQQTPGQGLQFLFEYFSETQRNKGNFPGRFSGRQFSNSRSEMNVSTLELGDSALYLCASSSRASDSTDTQYFGPGTRLTVL.

This clonotype was picked up a small number of times. The V and J genes are TRBV5-6 and TRBJ2-3; D perhaps matches TRBD1 (6 bases). The CDR3 extends over 14 amino acids. Trimming removed 0 bases at V and 5 bases at J, with 10 bases between. Looked up from germline, CDR1 is SGHDT and CDR2 is YYEEEE. CDR3 amino acids: CASSLAGGGDTQYF. The CDR3 DNA reads as TGTGCCAGCAGCTTGGCTGGGGGCGGAGATACGCAGTATTTT. Full variable domain (missing parts from reference TRBV5-6 and TRBJ2-3): DAGVTQSPTHLIKTRGQQVTLRCSPKSGHDTVSWYQQALGQGPQFIFQYYEEEERQRGNFPDRFSGHQFPNYSSELNVNALLLGDSALYLCASSLAGGGDTQYFGPGTRLTVL.

This sequence joins TRBV7-2 and TRBJ1-4, with TRBD1 as a possible D gene (5 bases). CDR3 length equals 15 residues. The V end lost 6 bases, the J end lost 8 bases, and 19 bases lay between the germline ends. Germline CDR1 is SGHTA and CDR2 is FQGNSA. CDR3 in amino acids: CASSAGDSGWEKLFF. CDR3 bases: TGTGCCAGCAGTGCGGGGGATAGCGGATGGGAAAAACTGTTTTTT.

Concerning this clonotype itself: The junction departs from the called germline gene at one end, perhaps through a read error. V usage is TRBV9 and J usage is TRBJ2-7; the D call may be TRBD1 or TRBD2 (5 bases each). Germline loops: CDR1 SGDLS, CDR2 YYNGEE. This CDR3 comprises 16 residues. The CDR3 reads CATSVGGEGSGYEQYF. For the CDR3, the DNA is TGTGCCACCAGCGTTGGGGGAGAGGGCAGCGGCTATGAGCAGTACTTC.

This clonotype was recorded once. The V call is TRBV9, the J call TRBJ2-3; TRBD2 might be the D (5 bases). CDR3 length: 17 amino acids. V was cut by 3 bases and J by 7 bases, with 24 bases left in between. Germline V CDR1 and CDR2: SGDLS, YYNGEE. The chain's CDR3 is CASSDGVGYQETHTQYF. In nucleotides, the CDR3 is TGTGCCAGCAGCGACGGGGTGGGGTACCAAGAGACCCATACGCAGTATTTT.

This clonotype occurred once. This sequence joins TRBV12-3 or TRBV12-4 and TRBJ2-5; 16 nucleotides align to TRBD2. J lost 2 bases, V lost 5 bases, and 5 bases had no gene match. The CDR3 is 17 residues long. CDR3 sequence: CASSPGTSGGVQETQYF. CDR3 sequence (DNA): TGTGCCAGCAGTCCCGGGACTAGCGGGGGGGTACAAGAGACCCAGTACTTC.

This chain joins TRBV7-2 and TRBJ1-2, with D perhaps matching TRBD1 (5 bases). Looked up from germline, CDR1 is SGHTA and CDR2 is FQGNSA. V was cut by 5 bases and J by 9 bases, with 19 bases left in between. The CDR3 extends over 14 amino acids. The CDR3 protein is CASSPRLGGTRYTF. The CDR3 region has the DNA TGTGCCAGCAGCCCCAGGTTGGGGGGTACGCGCTACACCTTC.

The rearrangement uses TRBV7-9 and TRBJ1-5; 12 bases are shared with TRBD1. Germline CDR1 is SEHNR and CDR2 is FQNEAQ (reference sequence). CDR3 length: 17 amino acids. The V and J ends lost 4 bases and 2 bases, in that order; junction bases with no gene match: 6. CDR3 in DNA: TGTGCCAGCAGCTCCGGGACAGGGGGCGATGGCAATCAGCCCCAGCATTTT. Residues: CASSSGTGGDGNQPQHF. Variable domain in full (rest from reference TRBV7-9 and TRBJ1-5): DTGVSQNPRHKITKRGQNVTFRCDPISEHNRLYWYRQTLGQGPEFLTYFQNEAQLEKSRLLSDRFSAERPKGSFSTLEIQRTEQGDSAMYLCASSSGTGGDGNQPQHFGDGTRLSIL.

V is TRBV7-2 and J is TRBJ1-1; TRBD1 matches 7 bases. After removal of 3 bases from V and 14 bases from J, the junction contained 18 bases not matched to a gene. The CDR3 is made up of 15 amino acids. From germline, CDR1 is SGHTA and CDR2 FQGNSA. CDR3 sequence (DNA): TGTGCCAGCAGCTTTCCAGGGGGGCACAATGAGCAGGTCTTCTTT. This encodes CASSFPGGHNEQVFF.

The rearrangement links TRBV5-1 to TRBJ2-7, with 8 nucleotides matching TRBD1. Per germline, CDR1 SGHRS and CDR2 YFSETQ. V lost 1 base to trimming and J lost 0 bases; unmatched junction nucleotides: 9. This CDR3 contains 17 residues. The CDR3 loop reads CASSLTLDRASSYEQYF. CDR3 in DNA: TGCGCCAGCAGCTTGACGCTGGACAGGGCTAGCTCCTACGAGCAGTACTTC. The variable domain in full, with the rest retrieved from reference TRBV5-1 and TRBJ2-7, is KAGVTQTPRYLIKTRGQQVTLSCSPISGHRSVSWYQQTPGQGLQFLFEYFSETQRNKGNFPGRFSGRQFSNSRSEMNVSTLELGDSALYLCASSLTLDRASSYEQYFGPGTRLTVT.

V and J are TRBV4-1 and TRBJ2-7; D is ambiguous. Germline CDR1 MGHRA, CDR2 YSYEKL. V dropped 4 bases and J dropped 3 bases, with 16 bases sitting between them. This CDR3 is built from 15 residues. This CDR3 reads CASSPSPHGDYEQYF. The CDR3 DNA sequence: TGCGCCAGCAGCCCCAGCCCACACGGAGACTACGAGCAGTACTTC.

This clonotype was counted only a few times. This could be a read error, since a much larger clone is one nucleotide away. The chain employs TRBV2 and TRBJ1-3; D uncertain. Germline values: CDR1 SNHLY, CDR2 FYNNEI. The CDR3 sequence is 15 residues long. The CDR3 reads CASPGTDPSGNTTYF. For the CDR3, the DNA is TGTGCCAGCCCAGGAACGGATCCCTCCGGAAACACCACATATTTT.

The rearrangement joins TRBV25-1 to TRBJ2-5; the match to TRBD1 covers 9 bases. The CDR3 totals 16 residues. Trimming removed 4 bases from V and 5 bases from J; junction bases left unmatched: 11. Germline values: CDR1 MGHDK, CDR2 SYGVNS. In DNA form, the CDR3 reads TGTGCCAGCAGTGCCCCACCGGGACAGGGTGCCGAGACCCAGTACTTC. This gives the protein CASSAPPGQGAETQYF.

A note on this clonotype: No DNA is shown, since the ends of the CDR3 on it are uncertain; the CDR3 is the one TCRdb lists. The rearrangement links TRBV7-2 to TRBJ2-7. Per germline, CDR1 SGHTA and CDR2 FQGNSA. The CDR3 extends over 15 residues, inclusive of both ends. The CDR3 reads CASSFRQYEQYFGYF.

Concerning this clonotype: A read error is possible here, since a much larger clone lies one base away. The genes are TRBV6-4 and TRBJ2-7, with 8 nucleotides matching TRBD1. Unmatched junction bases numbered 9, after V lost 8 bases and J lost 3 bases. CDR3 length: 14 amino acids. CDR1 and CDR2 (germline): MRHNA, SNTAGT. The CDR3 is CASGTTGGNYEQYF. CDR3 sequence (DNA): TGTGCCAGCGGAACTACAGGGGGGAACTACGAGCAGTACTTC.

A word on this clonotype: The junction does not match germline at one end; this may be a read error. The genes are TRBV7-2 and TRBJ1-5; D ambiguous. The CDR3 contains 15 residues. Per the germline V gene, CDR1 is SGHTA and CDR2 is FQGNSA. CDR3 region: CASSQGRSQNQPQHF. The CDR3 DNA sequence: TGCGCCAGCAGCCAAGGTCGGTCTCAGAATCAGCCCCAGCATTTT. Based on the CDR3 plus reference TRBV7-2 and TRBJ1-5, the full variable domain is GAGVSQSPSNKVTEKGKDVELRCDPISGHTALYWYRQSLGQGLEFLIYFQGNSAPDKSGLPSDRFSAERTGGSVSTLTIQRTQQEDSAVYLCASSQGRSQNQPQHFGDGTRLSIL.

This chain connects TRBV7-6 to TRBJ1-6; the match to TRBD1 covers 7 bases. From germline, CDR1 is SGHVS and CDR2 FNYEAQ. The V segment lost 5 bases and the J segment 16 bases; nucleotides outside the gene matches: 17. The CDR3 contains 15 residues. CDR3 protein: CASSRTRGGDEKLHF. CDR3 DNA: TGTGCCAGCAGCCGAACCAGGGGGGGGGATGAAAAACTCCACTTT.

This chain's CDR3 is CASSQGLYTGYTF. CDR3 sequence (DNA): TGCGCCAGCAGCCAAGGACTATACACTGGCTACACCTTC. The V call is TRBV5-1, the J call TRBJ1-2; D is ambiguous. CDR1 is SGHRS, CDR2 YFSETQ, per germline. There are 13 residues in the CDR3. The V end lost 4 bases, the J end lost 7 bases, and 14 bases lay between the germline ends.

V is TRBV7-2 and J is TRBJ2-7; 8 bases line up with TRBD2. The CDR3 is made up of 15 amino acids. The ends lost 6 bases at V and 5 bases at J; junction bases unmatched: 12. CDR1 and CDR2 from the germline V gene are SGHTA and FQGNSA. CDR3: CASRVGPTGGHEQYF. The CDR3 coding sequence is TGTGCCAGCAGGGTAGGGCCAACGGGAGGGCACGAGCAGTACTTC.